This T cell receptor (beta chain) is drawn from a study of identical twins. This clonotype has a handful of counts. Antigen: not known. TCRdb re-called the 5' RACE reads with MiXCR, one entry per CDR3 protein. The table records around 510,000 distinct CDR3 sequences, over 11% of them present only once. V lost 5 bases and J lost 8; bases outside the gene matches: 10. In germline, CDR1 is SGHDT, CDR2 YYEEEE. The CDR3 is 15 residues long. Broader study findings: Sequences that were out-of-frame, alpha and twin-shared displayed an excess of low generation probability.

These same records also appear under a second study, on yellow fever vaccine responses in identical twins. That work contributes: Convergence reportedly seemed to mark part of the twins' vaccine T cell response, with personalization marking the rest.

The receptor was isolated from a young woman in good health. The material sequenced was CD4+ T cells sorted from blood. The rearrangement links TRBV5-6 to TRBJ2-1; 10 bases are shared with TRBD2. DNA of the CDR3: TGTGCCAGCAGGTCAGCGGGGGGGCCGAGGGATGAGCAGTTCTTC. It translates to CASRSAGGPRDEQFF.